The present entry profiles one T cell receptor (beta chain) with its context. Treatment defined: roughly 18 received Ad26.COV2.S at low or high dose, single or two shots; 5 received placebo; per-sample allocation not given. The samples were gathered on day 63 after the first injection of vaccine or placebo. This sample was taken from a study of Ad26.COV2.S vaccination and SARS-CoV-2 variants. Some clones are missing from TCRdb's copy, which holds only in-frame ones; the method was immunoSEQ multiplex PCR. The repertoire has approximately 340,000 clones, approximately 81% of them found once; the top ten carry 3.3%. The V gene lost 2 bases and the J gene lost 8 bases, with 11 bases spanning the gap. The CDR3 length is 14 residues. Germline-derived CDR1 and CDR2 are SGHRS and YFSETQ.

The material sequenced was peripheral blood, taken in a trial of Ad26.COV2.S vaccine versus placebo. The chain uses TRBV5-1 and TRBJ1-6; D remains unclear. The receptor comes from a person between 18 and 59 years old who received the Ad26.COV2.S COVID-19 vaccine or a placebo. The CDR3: CASSLTGVDSPLHF. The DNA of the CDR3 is TGCGCCAGCAGCTTAACCGGGGTTGATTCACCCCTCCACTTT.